This T cell receptor (beta chain) was sequenced for a study of shared clonotypes between healthy human individuals. This clone was seen once. Its antigen is unidentified. Each cell subset's genomic DNA was divided evenly among several immunoSEQ plates. Produced via immunoSEQ multiplex PCR; TCRdb's table is partial and in-frame only. The sample includes some 1,400,000 clones, around 97% of them seen just once. Study-level points and caveats: Clonotypes shared by all four sorted-subset donors had higher generation probabilities than non-shared clonotypes. Sample collection involved blood only; tissue repertoires are likely different.

Germline-derived CDR1 and CDR2 are MRHNA and SNTAGT. Trimming left V 4 bases short and J 1 base short, with 11 bases between. This CDR3 is built from 15 residues. The source is a young man in good health. V and J are TRBV6-4 and TRBJ2-1; D gene uncertain. The specimen sequenced was naive CD4+ T cells sorted from blood. Subset here: CD45RA+ positively selected. CDR3 sequence (DNA): TGTGCCAGCAGTGTTTACAGTGCATCCTACAATGAGCAGTTCTTC. It specifies CASSVYSASYNEQFF.